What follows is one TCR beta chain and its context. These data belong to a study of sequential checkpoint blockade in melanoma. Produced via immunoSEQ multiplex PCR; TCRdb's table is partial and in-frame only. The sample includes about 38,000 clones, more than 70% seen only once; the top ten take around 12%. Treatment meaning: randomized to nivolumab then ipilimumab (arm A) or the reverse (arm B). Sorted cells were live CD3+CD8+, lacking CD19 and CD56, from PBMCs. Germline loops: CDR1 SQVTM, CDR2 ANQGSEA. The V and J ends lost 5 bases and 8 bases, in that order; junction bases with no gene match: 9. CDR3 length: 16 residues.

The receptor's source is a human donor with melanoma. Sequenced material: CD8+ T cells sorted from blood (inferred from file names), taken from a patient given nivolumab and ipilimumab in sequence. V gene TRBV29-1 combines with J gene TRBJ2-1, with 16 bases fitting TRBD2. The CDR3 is CSVRGGTSGRAYEQFF. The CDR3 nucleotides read TGCAGCGTTCGTGGAGGGACTAGCGGGAGGGCCTATGAGCAGTTCTTC.